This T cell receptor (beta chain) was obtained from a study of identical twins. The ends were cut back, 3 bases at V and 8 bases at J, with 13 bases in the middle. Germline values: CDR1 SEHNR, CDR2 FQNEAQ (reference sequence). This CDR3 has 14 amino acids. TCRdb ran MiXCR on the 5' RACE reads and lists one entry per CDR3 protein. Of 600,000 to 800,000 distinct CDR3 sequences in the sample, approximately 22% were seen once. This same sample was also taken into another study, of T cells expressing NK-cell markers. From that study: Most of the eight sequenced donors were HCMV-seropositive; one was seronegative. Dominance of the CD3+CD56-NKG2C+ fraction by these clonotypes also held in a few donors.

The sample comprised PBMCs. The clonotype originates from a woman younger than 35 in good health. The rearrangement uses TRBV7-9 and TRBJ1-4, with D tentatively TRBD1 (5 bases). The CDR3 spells CASSFIQGQEKLFF. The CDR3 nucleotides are TGTGCCAGCAGCTTTATTCAGGGTCAAGAAAAACTGTTTTTT.